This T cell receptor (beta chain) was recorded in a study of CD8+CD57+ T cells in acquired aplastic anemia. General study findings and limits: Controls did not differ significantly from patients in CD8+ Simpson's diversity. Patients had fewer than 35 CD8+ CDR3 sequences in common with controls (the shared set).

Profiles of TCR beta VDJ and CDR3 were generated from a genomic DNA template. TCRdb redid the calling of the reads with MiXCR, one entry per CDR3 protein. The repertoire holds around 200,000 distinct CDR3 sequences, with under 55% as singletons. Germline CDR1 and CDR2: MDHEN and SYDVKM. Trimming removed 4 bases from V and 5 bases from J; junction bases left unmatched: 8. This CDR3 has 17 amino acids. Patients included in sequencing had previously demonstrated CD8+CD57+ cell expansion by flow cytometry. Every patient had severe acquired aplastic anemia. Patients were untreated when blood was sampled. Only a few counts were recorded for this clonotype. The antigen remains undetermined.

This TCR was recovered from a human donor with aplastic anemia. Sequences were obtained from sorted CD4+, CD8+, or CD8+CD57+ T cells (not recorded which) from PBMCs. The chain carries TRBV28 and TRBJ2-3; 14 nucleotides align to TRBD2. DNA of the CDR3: TGTGCCAGCAGTTCCGCCGGGACTAGCGGGGGTGGAGATACGCAGTATTTT. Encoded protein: CASSSAGTSGGGDTQYF.